Shown below are 32 T cell receptor beta chains from a single sample sequenced in a study of cytomegalovirus exposure and HLA in healthy donors. Use of 60 Vbeta and 13 Jbeta primers characterized the PCR. The repertoire was sequenced with immunoSEQ multiplex PCR; TCRdb's copy has only in-frame clones and lacks some. There are about 190,000 clones in the sample, with approximately 0.98% held by the top ten. Sequencing input: PBMCs. These receptors originate from a woman aged 25-40 years in good health and CMV-seropositive.

V gene TRBV2 combines with J gene TRBJ2-1, with 10 bases fitting TRBD2. Unmatched junction bases numbered 4, after V lost 3 bases and J lost 8 bases. This CDR3 has 14 amino acids. Looked up from germline, CDR1 is SNHLY and CDR2 is FYNNEI. The CDR3 DNA sequence: TGTGCCAGCAGTGACCTAGCGGGAGACTATGAGCAGTTCTTC. Encoded protein: CASSDLAGDYEQFF.

This chain links TRBV7-2 with TRBJ1-3; D call uncertain. Germline V gives CDR1 SGHTA, CDR2 FQGNSA. Trimming removed 4 bases at V and 0 bases at J, with 10 bases between. The CDR3 is 15 residues long. Written as DNA, the CDR3 is TGTGCCAGCAGCTCACAGATGGTCTCTGGAAACACCATATATTTT. Protein sequence: CASSSQMVSGNTIYF.

The V call is TRBV28, the J call TRBJ2-1; D gene uncertain. Trimming removed 11 bases at V and 0 bases at J, with 5 bases between. Germline CDR1 MDHEN, CDR2 SYDVKM. This CDR3 has 11 residues. CDR3 sequence reads: CACSSYNEQFF. In nucleotides, the CDR3 is TGTGCCTGTAGCTCCTACAATGAGCAGTTCTTC. Combining the CDR3 with reference TRBV28 and TRBJ2-1 gives the whole variable domain DVKVTQSSRYLVKRTGEKVFLECVQDMDHENMFWYRQDPGLGLRLIYFSYDVKMKEKGDIPEGYSVSREKKERFSLILESASTNQTSMYLCACSSYNEQFFGPGTRLTVL.

V and J are TRBV10-3 and TRBJ1-2, with no clear D. The CDR3 extends over 14 amino acids. The V gene lost 0 bases and the J gene lost 8 bases, with 13 bases spanning the gap. CDR1 ENHRY and CDR2 SYGVKD come from the germline V gene. The CDR3 spells CAISESRDAHGYTF. DNA for the CDR3: TGTGCCATCAGTGAGTCACGGGATGCCCACGGCTACACCTTC.

The J gene is TRBJ1-1, the V gene TRBV5-1, with unresolved D. The germline gives CDR1 SGHRS, CDR2 YFSETQ. This CDR3 comprises 12 residues. V was cut by 2 bases and J by 2 bases, with 4 bases left in between. Here the CDR3 DNA reads TGCGCCAGCAGCTTAACAAACACTGAAGCTTTCTTT. Amino acid sequence: CASSLTNTEAFF. Together with reference TRBV5-1 and TRBJ1-1, the CDR3 gives the full variable domain: KAGVTQTPRYLIKTRGQQVTLSCSPISGHRSVSWYQQTPGQGLQFLFEYFSETQRNKGNFPGRFSGRQFSNSRSEMNVSTLELGDSALYLCASSLTNTEAFFGQGTRLTVV.

The chain has TRBV11-3 and TRBJ2-1, with 13 bases lining up with TRBD2. Per the germline V gene, CDR1 is SGHNT and CDR2 is YENEEA. With V trimmed by 2 bases and J by 7 bases, 2 bases remained unmatched. The CDR3 covers 15 residues. The CDR3 DNA is TGTGCCAGCAGCTTAAGGACTAGCGGGAGAAATGAGCAGTTCTTC. Protein: CASSLRTSGRNEQFF.

J is TRBJ1-3 and V is TRBV5-1; D is possibly TRBD1 (6 bases). From germline, CDR1 is SGHRS and CDR2 YFSETQ. The CDR3 runs to 16 residues. The V end lost 3 bases, the J end lost 0 bases, and 13 bases lay between the germline ends. CDR3 residues: CASSYSGVPSGNTIYF. The CDR3 nucleotides are TGCGCCAGCAGCTACTCAGGGGTCCCCTCTGGAAACACCATATATTTT.

The chain joins TRBV30 to TRBJ1-4; D not resolved. Germline CDR1 reads GTSNPN; CDR2 reads SVGIG (reference sequence). The V and J ends lost 5 bases and 5 bases respectively, with 15 bases between them. The CDR3 is 14 amino acids. This chain's CDR3 is CAWSVTLRNEKLFF. The CDR3 coding sequence is TGTGCCTGGTCGGTGACATTGAGAAATGAAAAACTGTTTTTT.

This rearrangement joins TRBV10-3 to TRBJ1-3, with 8 bases lining up with TRBD1. Germline assignment: CDR1 ENHRY and CDR2 SYGVKD. The CDR3 is made up of 15 amino acids. J lost 2 bases, V lost 8 bases, and 8 bases had no gene match. The CDR3: CAIGAPGGAGNTIYF. Here the CDR3 DNA reads TGTGCCATCGGGGCCCCAGGGGGCGCTGGAAACACCATATATTTT.

CDR3 region: CATVQGSGNTIYF. CDR3 coding DNA: TGTGCCACCGTGCAGGGCTCTGGAAACACCATATATTTT. The chain is built from TRBV6-6 and TRBJ1-3; TRBD1 is a possible D gene (5 bases). The CDR3 spans 13 residues. V lost 10 bases, J lost 0 bases, and 10 bases lay in between. CDR1 is MNHNY, CDR2 SVGAGI, per germline (reference sequence).

The CDR3 sequence is CASRTSLWGEAFF. In DNA, the CDR3 is TGTGCCAGCAGGACTAGCCTTTGGGGCGAAGCTTTCTTT. This rearrangement joins TRBV28 to TRBJ1-1; TRBD1 is a possible D gene (5 bases). Germline V gene lookup returns CDR1 MDHEN and CDR2 SYDVKM. The length of the CDR3 is 13 residues. Trimming stripped 6 bases from V and 8 bases from J, with 16 bases between.

The chain recombines TRBV11-2 with TRBJ1-2, with a possible D match to TRBD1 (5 bases). This CDR3 is 15 amino acids long. Germline V lookup: CDR1 SGHAT, CDR2 FQNNGV. V was clipped by 7 bases and J by 4 bases, with 19 bases between them. CDR3 bases: TGTGCCAGCAAGGAAAATGGGGGGAGCGGCTATGGCTACACCTTC. Encoded protein: CASKENGGSGYGYTF.

The V gene is TRBV15, the J gene TRBJ1-5; D ambiguous. The V gene lost 0 bases and the J gene lost 7 bases, with 13 bases spanning the gap. Germline assignment: CDR1 LNHNV and CDR2 YYDKDF (reference sequence). The length of the CDR3 is 15 residues. The CDR3 bases are TGTGCCACCAGCAGAGATTTTACACCGGAGCAGCCCCAGCATTTT. Translated: CATSRDFTPEQPQHF.

This chain links TRBV5-1 with TRBJ2-5; 13 bases fit TRBD2. This CDR3 has 16 amino acids. V shed 1 base and J 5 bases; nucleotides not matched to a gene: 5. The germline V gene has CDR1 SGHRS and CDR2 YFSETQ. The CDR3, as DNA: TGCGCCAGCAGCTTGAAACTAGCGGGGGGGCCGGAGACCCAGTACTTC. Translated, it gives CASSLKLAGGPETQYF.

This chain connects TRBV4-3 to TRBJ2-7; unclear D gene. The CDR3 spans 14 residues. Germline V gives CDR1 LGHNA, CDR2 YSLEER. The V and J ends lost 1 base and 0 bases respectively, with 7 bases between them. CDR3: CASSQGESSYEQYF. The DNA for the CDR3 is TGCGCCAGCAGCCAAGGCGAGAGCTCCTACGAGCAGTACTTC.

In the case of this clone: Within the sample, other DNA sequences also encode this same CDR3. The chain uses TRBV27 and TRBJ2-3; 8 bases match TRBD1. The V and J ends lost 6 bases and 3 bases, in that order; junction bases with no gene match: 8. The CDR3 spans 15 residues. In germline, CDR1 is MNHEY, CDR2 SMNVEV (reference sequence). Here the CDR3 reads CASSLTRGQTDTQYF. The CDR3 DNA reads as TGTGCCAGCAGCCTAACCAGGGGGCAAACAGATACGCAGTATTTT.

This chain joins TRBV7-9 and TRBJ2-1; no firm D call. The V end was cut by 6 bases, the J end by 6 bases, with 15 bases between. The CDR3 extends over 14 amino acids. Germline CDR1 is SEHNR and CDR2 is FQNEAQ (reference sequence). CDR3 coding DNA: TGTGCCAGCAGGCCCGAGGTGAGAGGCAATGAGCAGTTCTTC. It codes for CASRPEVRGNEQFF.

V is TRBV5-6 and J is TRBJ1-1, with no clear D. Germline-derived CDR1 and CDR2 are SGHDT and YYEEEE. The CDR3 sequence is 13 residues long. V was pared by 5 bases and J by 0 bases, with 8 bases between. The CDR3 loop is CASRKQLNTEAFF. The CDR3 DNA is TGTGCCAGCAGGAAACAGCTGAACACTGAAGCTTTCTTT.

V is TRBV19 and J is TRBJ1-1, with D possibly matching TRBD1 (6 bases). In germline, CDR1 is LNHDA, CDR2 SQIVND (reference sequence). This CDR3 spans 13 amino acids. The V gene lost 4 bases and the J gene lost 6 bases, with 12 bases spanning the gap. CDR3 residues: CASSTTGRAEAFF. The CDR3 nucleotides are TGTGCCAGTAGTACGACAGGTCGAGCTGAAGCTTTCTTT.

The rearrangement links TRBV9 to TRBJ1-3; D gene ambiguous. V was shortened by 2 bases and J by 3 bases, with 6 bases between the two germline ends. Germline CDR1 SGDLS, CDR2 YYNGEE. The length of the CDR3 is 13 residues. The CDR3 DNA is TGTGCCAGCAGCGTCTCTCGTGGAAACACCATATATTTT. Encoded protein: CASSVSRGNTIYF.

The chain recombines TRBV6-1 with TRBJ2-7; 9 nucleotides match TRBD1. Germline values: CDR1 MNHNS, CDR2 SASEGT. The ends lost 6 bases at V and 1 base at J; junction bases unmatched: 7. The CDR3 is 15 amino acids. The CDR3 DNA reads TGTGCCAGCAGACCAGGACAGGGGATATCCTACGAGCAGTACTTC. Its translation: CASRPGQGISYEQYF.

The rearrangement uses TRBV4-1 and TRBJ2-5; 8 bases align to TRBD1. This CDR3 is 15 amino acids long. V trimming: 0 bases; J trimming: 4 bases; junction bases outside the gene matches: 4. From germline, CDR1 is MGHRA and CDR2 YSYEKL. The CDR3 reads CASSQERDRGETQYF. In DNA, the CDR3 is TGCGCCAGCAGCCAAGAACGCGACAGGGGAGAGACCCAGTACTTC.

The gene calls are TRBV30 and TRBJ1-2; no clear D. Germline CDR1 GTSNPN, CDR2 SVGIG (reference sequence). V was clipped by 6 bases and J by 4 bases, with 12 bases between them. The CDR3 is made up of 12 amino acids. The CDR3 DNA follows: TGTGCCTGTCGGAGACCTGTCTATGGCTACACCTTC. Translating it yields CACRRPVYGYTF.

The chain uses TRBV5-5 and TRBJ1-2, with D unclear. The V and J ends lost 1 base and 1 base respectively, with 8 bases between them. CDR1 is SGHKS and CDR2 is YYEKEE in the germline V gene (reference sequence). CDR3 length: 14 residues. This CDR3 reads CASSLSLSNYGYTF. The CDR3 DNA is TGTGCCAGCAGCTTGTCGCTCAGTAACTATGGCTACACCTTC.

The chain links TRBV4-3 to TRBJ2-1; the match to TRBD2 covers 7 bases. Germline V gene lookup returns CDR1 LGHNA and CDR2 YSLEER. This CDR3 comprises 18 residues. V trimming: 1 base; J trimming: 7 bases; junction bases outside the gene matches: 16. The CDR3 here is CASSQAGDLLSGGNEQFF. The CDR3 DNA follows: TGCGCCAGCAGCCAAGCGGGGGACCTCCTATCGGGGGGAAATGAGCAGTTCTTC.

V and J are TRBV28 and TRBJ1-4, with 8 bases fitting TRBD1. This CDR3 contains 16 residues. Trimming took 6 bases from V and 8 from J; bases not matched to a gene: 14. Germline lookup yields CDR1 MDHEN and CDR2 SYDVKM. The chain's CDR3 is CASRRPGTGLGEKLFF. CDR3 DNA: TGTGCCAGCAGACGTCCCGGGACAGGTTTGGGGGAAAAACTGTTTTTT. The full variable domain, completed using reference TRBV28 and TRBJ1-4, is DVKVTQSSRYLVKRTGEKVFLECVQDMDHENMFWYRQDPGLGLRLIYFSYDVKMKEKGDIPEGYSVSREKKERFSLILESASTNQTSMYLCASRRPGTGLGEKLFFGSGTQLSVL.

This chain uses TRBV6-5 with TRBJ2-7, with 7 bases lining up with TRBD2. CDR3 length: 16 amino acids. CDR1 is MNHEY, CDR2 SVGAGI, per germline. V was clipped by 2 bases and J by 1 base; unmatched bases: 8. DNA of the CDR3: TGTGCCAGCAGTTACCCCACGGGACTACGTTCCTACGAGCAGTACTTC. The encoded protein is CASSYPTGLRSYEQYF.

V usage is TRBV30 and J usage is TRBJ1-1, with D perhaps matching TRBD1 (5 bases). V lost 2 bases to trimming and J lost 0 bases, with 10 bases between them. CDR1 is GTSNPN, CDR2 SVGIG, per germline (reference sequence). The CDR3 totals 14 residues. CDR3 nucleotides: TGTGCCTGGAGTCTTTTGACAGTGAACACTGAAGCTTTCTTT. Its protein is CAWSLLTVNTEAFF.

The chain recombines TRBV28 with TRBJ2-1; 7 bases agree with TRBD2. The germline CDR1 and CDR2 sequences are MDHEN and SYDVKM. Trimming at V came to 7 bases and at J to 3 bases, leaving 6 bases not matched to a gene. The CDR3 contains 14 residues. CDR3 sequence reads: CASNGLGRYNEQFF. Here the CDR3 DNA reads TGTGCCAGCAACGGACTAGGCCGCTACAATGAGCAGTTCTTC.

The gene calls are TRBV4-1 and TRBJ2-7; the D gene is possibly TRBD1 (6 bases). V was trimmed by 3 bases and J by 3 bases, leaving 9 bases between them. CDR3 length: 13 residues. CDR1 MGHRA and CDR2 YSYEKL come from the germline V gene. The DNA of the CDR3 is TGCGCCAGCAGCCACGAGGGGGTCTACGAGCAGTACTTC. The encoded protein is CASSHEGVYEQYF.

The chain links TRBV2 to TRBJ1-2; D is possibly TRBD1 (5 bases). The CDR3 has 15 residues. Trimming stripped 6 bases from V and 4 bases from J, with 18 bases between. Germline V lookup: CDR1 SNHLY, CDR2 FYNNEI. CDR3 in amino acids: CASSLERGRGYGYTF. CDR3 sequence (DNA): TGTGCCAGCAGCTTGGAAAGGGGCCGCGGCTATGGCTACACCTTC. The whole variable domain, filled in from reference TRBV2 and TRBJ1-2, reads EPEVTQTPSHQVTQMGQEVILRCVPISNHLYFYWYRQILGQKVEFLVSFYNNEISEKSEIFDDQFSVERPDGSNFTLKIRSTKLEDSAMYFCASSLERGRGYGYTFGSGTRLTVV.

This chain joins TRBV7-6 and TRBJ1-6, with 9 positions matching TRBD1. This CDR3 contains 16 residues. The V gene's germline CDR1 is SGHVS and CDR2 FNYEAQ. V dropped 5 bases and J dropped 7; count of bases not matched to a gene: 9. This CDR3 reads CASSLRTGVKNSPLHF. The CDR3 bases are TGTGCCAGCAGCCTACGGACAGGGGTAAAAAATTCACCCCTCCACTTT.